The 8 T cell receptor beta chains presented below share a single source sample, sequenced in a study of shared clonotypes between healthy human individuals. The method was immunoSEQ multiplex PCR; TCRdb's version includes in-frame clones alone and lacks a portion of them. Of 2 million to 2.5 million clones in the sample, about 94% were seen once. Sequencing was performed on naive CD4+ T cells sorted from blood. Stated subset: CD45RA+ positively selected. The receptors derive from a young man in good health.

The V call is TRBV18, the J call TRBJ2-7; perhaps TRBD1 as D (6 bases). Trimming took 3 bases from V and 7 from J, leaving 19 bases between them. The CDR3 contains 15 residues. The germline CDR1 and CDR2 sequences are KGHSH and LQKENI. CDR3 protein: CASSPHSATGWEQYF. CDR3 nucleotides: TGTGCCAGCTCACCTCACTCCGCGACAGGTTGGGAGCAGTACTTC.

The CDR3 region has the DNA TGCAGTGCTCCCTCAGGGTCTGGCTACACCTTC. Its protein product is CSAPSGSGYTF. V is TRBV20-1 and J is TRBJ1-2; tentative D call: TRBD1 (5 bases). This CDR3 is 11 amino acids long. V lost 5 bases, J lost 7 bases, and 11 bases lay in between. Germline V lookup: CDR1 DFQATT, CDR2 SNEGSKA (reference sequence).

This clone appeared once. The CDR3 loop reads CASSPSSGFTDTQYF. The CDR3 DNA is TGTGCCAGCAGCCCCTCTAGCGGTTTCACAGATACGCAGTATTTT. The rearrangement uses TRBV9 and TRBJ2-3, with TRBD2 matching 7 bases. The CDR3 runs 15 residues. Trimming at V came to 4 bases and at J to 2 bases, leaving 7 bases not matched to a gene. CDR1 is SGDLS and CDR2 is YYNGEE in the germline V gene.

The V and J genes are TRBV7-6 and TRBJ1-1; tentative D call: TRBD1 (5 bases). CDR1 is SGHVS and CDR2 is FNYEAQ in the germline V gene. This CDR3 comprises 13 residues. With 1 base removed from V and 11 bases from J, the gap between germline ends came to 14 bases. CDR3 nucleotide sequence: TGTGCCAGCAGCTTAGGTGAAGGGGAACGGGCTTTCTTT. Its translation is CASSLGEGERAFF.

This clone showed up just once. V is TRBV7-2 and J is TRBJ2-7; 9 bases match TRBD1. Germline loops: CDR1 SGHTA, CDR2 FQGNSA. The CDR3 spans 14 residues. Unmatched junction bases numbered 5, after V lost 5 bases and J lost 3 bases. The CDR3 coding sequence is TGTGCCAGCAGCCCCGGACAGGGGATCTACGAGCAGTACTTC. Its translation: CASSPGQGIYEQYF.

As DNA, the CDR3 is TGTGCCAGCAGTGAACAAGAAAATTCACCCCTCCACTTT. Translating gives CASSEQENSPLHF. The rearrangement uses TRBV2 and TRBJ1-6; D is undetermined. Deletions cut 2 bases from V and 7 bases from J, with 6 bases between. The CDR3 is 13 residues long. Germline assignment: CDR1 SNHLY and CDR2 FYNNEI. The full variable domain, with the rest looked up from reference TRBV2 and TRBJ1-6, is EPEVTQTPSHQVTQMGQEVILRCVPISNHLYFYWYRQILGQKVEFLVSFYNNEISEKSEIFDDQFSVERPDGSNFTLKIRSTKLEDSAMYFCASSEQENSPLHFGNGTRLTVT.

With respect to this clone: The same CDR3 can be traced to other DNA sequences in this sample. The chain is built from TRBV28 and TRBJ1-2; TRBD1 aligns across 8 bases. The junction had 0 bases not matched to a gene; V was cut back by 4 bases and J by 5 bases. In germline, CDR1 is MDHEN, CDR2 SYDVKM. The CDR3 runs to 12 residues. CDR3 sequence (DNA): TGTGCCAGCAGTTGGACAGGGTATGGCTACACCTTC. This sequence encodes CASSWTGYGYTF.

The CDR3 coding sequence is TGTGCCAGCAGTGAGGATTCAGCGGGTAATCAGCCCCAGCATTTT. Translating gives CASSEDSAGNQPQHF. This sequence joins TRBV2 and TRBJ1-5; no firm D call. There are 15 residues in the CDR3. The V and J ends lost 3 bases and 4 bases respectively, with 13 bases between them. Per the germline V gene, CDR1 is SNHLY and CDR2 is FYNNEI. Supplemented by reference TRBV2 and TRBJ1-5, the full variable domain reads EPEVTQTPSHQVTQMGQEVILRCVPISNHLYFYWYRQILGQKVEFLVSFYNNEISEKSEIFDDQFSVERPDGSNFTLKIRSTKLEDSAMYFCASSEDSAGNQPQHFGDGTRLSIL.